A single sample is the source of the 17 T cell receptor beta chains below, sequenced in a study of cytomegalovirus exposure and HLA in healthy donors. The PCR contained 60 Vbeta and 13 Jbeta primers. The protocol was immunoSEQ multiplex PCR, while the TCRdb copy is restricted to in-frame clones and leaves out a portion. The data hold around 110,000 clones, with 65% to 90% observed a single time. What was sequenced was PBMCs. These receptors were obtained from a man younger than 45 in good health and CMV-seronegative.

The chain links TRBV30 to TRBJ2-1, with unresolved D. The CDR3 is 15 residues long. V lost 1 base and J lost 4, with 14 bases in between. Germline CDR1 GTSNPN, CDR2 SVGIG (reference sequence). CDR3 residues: CAWSGYGGEYNEQFF. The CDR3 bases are TGTGCCTGGAGTGGATATGGCGGCGAATACAATGAGCAGTTCTTC.

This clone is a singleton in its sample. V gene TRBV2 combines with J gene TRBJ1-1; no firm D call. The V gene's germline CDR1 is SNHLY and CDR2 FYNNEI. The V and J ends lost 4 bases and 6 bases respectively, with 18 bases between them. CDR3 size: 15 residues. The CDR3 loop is CASSASLRGLAEAFF. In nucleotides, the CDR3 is TGTGCCAGCAGTGCTTCCCTCAGAGGGCTAGCTGAAGCTTTCTTT.

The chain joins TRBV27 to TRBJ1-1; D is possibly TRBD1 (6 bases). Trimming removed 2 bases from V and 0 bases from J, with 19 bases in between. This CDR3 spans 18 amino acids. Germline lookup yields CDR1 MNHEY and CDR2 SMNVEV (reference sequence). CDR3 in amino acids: CASSLTRQALLMNTEAFF. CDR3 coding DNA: TGTGCCAGCAGTTTAACCCGACAGGCCCTACTGATGAACACTGAAGCTTTCTTT.

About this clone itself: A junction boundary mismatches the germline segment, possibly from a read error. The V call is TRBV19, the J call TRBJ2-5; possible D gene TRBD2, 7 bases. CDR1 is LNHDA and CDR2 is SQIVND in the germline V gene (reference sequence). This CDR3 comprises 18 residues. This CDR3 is CASSELSRRGAQKEIQYF. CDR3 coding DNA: TGTGCCAGTAGTGAGCTATCGAGACGGGGGGCCCAGAAAGAGATCCAGTACTTC.

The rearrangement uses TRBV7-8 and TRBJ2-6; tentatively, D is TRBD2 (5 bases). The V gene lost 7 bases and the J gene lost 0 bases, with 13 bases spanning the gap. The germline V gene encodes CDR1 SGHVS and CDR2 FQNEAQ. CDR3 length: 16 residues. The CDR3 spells CASNIKGVSGANVLTF. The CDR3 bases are TGTGCCAGCAATATAAAGGGAGTCTCTGGGGCCAACGTCCTGACTTTC.

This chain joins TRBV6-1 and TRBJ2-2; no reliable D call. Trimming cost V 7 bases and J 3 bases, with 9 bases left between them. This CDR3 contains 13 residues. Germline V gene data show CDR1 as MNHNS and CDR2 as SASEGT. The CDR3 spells CASTTTDTGELFF. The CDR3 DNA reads TGTGCCAGCACTACCACTGACACCGGGGAGCTGTTTTTT.

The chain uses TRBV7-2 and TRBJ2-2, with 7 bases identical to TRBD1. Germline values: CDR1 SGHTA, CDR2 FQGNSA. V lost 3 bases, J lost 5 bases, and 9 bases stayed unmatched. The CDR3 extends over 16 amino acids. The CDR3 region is CASSFMSGGRTGELFF. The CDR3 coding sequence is TGTGCCAGCAGCTTCATGTCAGGGGGAAGGACCGGGGAGCTGTTTTTT.

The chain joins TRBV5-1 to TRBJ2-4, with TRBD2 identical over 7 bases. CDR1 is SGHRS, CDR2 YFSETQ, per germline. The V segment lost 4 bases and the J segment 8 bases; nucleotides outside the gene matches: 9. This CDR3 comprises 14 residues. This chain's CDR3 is CASSPGLLSDIQYF. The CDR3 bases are TGCGCCAGCAGCCCGGGACTACTTAGCGACATTCAGTACTTC.

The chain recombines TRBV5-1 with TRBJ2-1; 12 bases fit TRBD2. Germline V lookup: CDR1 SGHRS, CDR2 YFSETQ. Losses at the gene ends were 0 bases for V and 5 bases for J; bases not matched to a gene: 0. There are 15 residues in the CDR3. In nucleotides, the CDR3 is TGCGCCAGCAGCTTGGGACTAGCGGGGGACAATGAGCAGTTCTTC. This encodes CASSLGLAGDNEQFF.

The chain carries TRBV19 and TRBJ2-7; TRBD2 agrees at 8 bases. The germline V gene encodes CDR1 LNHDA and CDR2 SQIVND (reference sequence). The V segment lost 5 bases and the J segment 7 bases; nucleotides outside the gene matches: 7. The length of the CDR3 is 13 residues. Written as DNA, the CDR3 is TGTGCCAGTAGTCGGGGGGGCCCCCGGGAGCAGTACTTC. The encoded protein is CASSRGGPREQYF.

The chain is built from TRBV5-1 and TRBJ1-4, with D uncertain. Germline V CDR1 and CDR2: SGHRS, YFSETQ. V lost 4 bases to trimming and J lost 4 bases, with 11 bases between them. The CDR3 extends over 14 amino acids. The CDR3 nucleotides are TGCGCCAGCAGCCCCCCTGGCTTTAATGAAAAACTGTTTTTT. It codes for CASSPPGFNEKLFF.

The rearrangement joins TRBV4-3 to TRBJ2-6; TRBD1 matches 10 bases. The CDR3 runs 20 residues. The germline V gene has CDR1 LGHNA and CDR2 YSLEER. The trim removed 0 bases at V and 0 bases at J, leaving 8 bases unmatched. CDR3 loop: CASSQDPGQGLASGANVLTF. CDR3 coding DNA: TGCGCCAGCAGCCAAGACCCGGGACAGGGGCTTGCCTCTGGGGCCAACGTCCTGACTTTC.

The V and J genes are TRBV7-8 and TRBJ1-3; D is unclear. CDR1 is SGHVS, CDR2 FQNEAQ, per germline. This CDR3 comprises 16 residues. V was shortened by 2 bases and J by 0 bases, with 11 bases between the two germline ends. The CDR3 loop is CASSLSDAYSGNTIYF. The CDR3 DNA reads TGTGCCAGCAGCTTAAGCGACGCATACTCTGGAAACACCATATATTTT.

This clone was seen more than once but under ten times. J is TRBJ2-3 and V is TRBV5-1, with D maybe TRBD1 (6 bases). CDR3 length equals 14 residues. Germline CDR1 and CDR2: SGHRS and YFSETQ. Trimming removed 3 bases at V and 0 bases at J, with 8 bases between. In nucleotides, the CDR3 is TGCGCCAGCAGCTCAACAGGGAGCACAGATACGCAGTATTTT. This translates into CASSSTGSTDTQYF.

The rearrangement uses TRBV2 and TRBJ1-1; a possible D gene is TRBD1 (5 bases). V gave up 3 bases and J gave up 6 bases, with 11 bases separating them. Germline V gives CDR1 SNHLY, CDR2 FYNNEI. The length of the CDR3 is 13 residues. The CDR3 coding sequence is TGTGCCAGCAGTGATGGGGCCTCCGCTGAAGCTTTCTTT. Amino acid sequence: CASSDGASAEAFF.

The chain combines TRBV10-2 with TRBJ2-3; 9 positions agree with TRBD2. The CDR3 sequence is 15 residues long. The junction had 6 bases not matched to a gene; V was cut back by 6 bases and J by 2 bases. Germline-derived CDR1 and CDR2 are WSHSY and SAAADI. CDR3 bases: TGCGCCAGCAGCGCGACTAGCGGTTCCACAGATACGCAGTATTTT. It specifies CASSATSGSTDTQYF.

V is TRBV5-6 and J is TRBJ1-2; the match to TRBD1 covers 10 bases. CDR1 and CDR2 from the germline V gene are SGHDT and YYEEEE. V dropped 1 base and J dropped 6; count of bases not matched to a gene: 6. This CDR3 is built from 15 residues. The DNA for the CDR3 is TGTGCCAGCAGCTTGTGGGGGACAGGGGCCCATGGCTACACCTTC. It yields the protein CASSLWGTGAHGYTF.